Listed below are T cell receptor beta chains from one sample, sequenced in a study of neurological immune-mediated disorders. One entry per CDR3 protein, called by TCRdb with MiXCR from the 5' RACE reads. The table shows 95,000 to 150,000 distinct CDR3 sequences, with 3.2% occurring only once. Specimen: PBMCs. These receptors all stem from a woman aged 25-40 years with multiple sclerosis. CDR3s include the opening cysteine and the closing phenylalanine or tryptophan. A D gene is named only where the DNA matches it firmly. Expanded clones get a size class; other rows say once, few or many, or leave the size out.

j_gene	abundance	d_gene	v_gene	CDR3aa	CDR3nt
TRBJ1-5	many	.	TRBV7-2	CASSGSRGAKVSQPQHF	TGTGCCAGCAGCGGTTCGCGGGGCGCTAAGGTCAGTCAGCCCCAGCATTTT
TRBJ2-7	many	.	TRBV5-1	CASRGGRGYEQYF	TGCGCCAGCAGGGGAGGCAGGGGGTACGAGCAGTACTTC
TRBJ1-6	many	TRBD1	TRBV7-6	CASSPHQGGYKSPLHF	TGTGCCAGCAGCCCACACCAGGGGGGCTATAAGTCACCCCTCCACTTT
TRBJ2-6	many	TRBD1	TRBV4-1	CASSQAAGTGSSGANVLTF	TGCGCCAGCAGCCAAGCCGCCGGGACAGGAAGCTCTGGGGCCAACGTCCTGACTTTC
TRBJ1-5	many	.	TRBV20-1	CSARTAFQPQHF	TGCAGTGCTAGGACAGCTTTCCAGCCCCAGCATTTT
TRBJ1-1	many	.	TRBV10-2	CASREDSRGTEAFF	TGCGCCAGCAGGGAGGACAGTCGCGGCACTGAAGCTTTCTTT
TRBJ1-3	many	.	TRBV20-1	CSARPDALNTIYF	TGCAGTGCTAGACCGGACGCCCTGAACACCATATATTTT
TRBJ2-7	many	TRBD1	TRBV12-3/TRBV12-4	CASSLQGYEQYF	TGTGCCAGCAGCTTACAGGGGTACGAGCAGTACTTC
TRBJ2-7	many	.	TRBV29-1	CSTQEGVHYEQYF	TGCAGCACTCAAGAAGGGGTCCACTACGAGCAGTACTTC
TRBJ2-7	many	.	TRBV19	CASSVNRVAYEQYF	TGTGCCAGTAGTGTCAACAGGGTGGCTTACGAGCAGTACTTC
TRBJ1-6	many	.	TRBV20-1	CSARDSGNSPLHF	TGCAGTGCTAGAGATTCCGGGAATTCACCCCTCCACTTT
TRBJ2-1	many	TRBD1	TRBV27	CASRWQGAQNEQFF	TGTGCCAGCAGATGGCAGGGGGCGCAGAATGAGCAGTTCTTC
TRBJ1-1	many	.	TRBV29-1	CSGANTEAFF	TGCAGCGGAGCGAACACTGAAGCTTTCTTT
TRBJ2-1	many	.	TRBV20-1	CSAIYAAGPGEQFF	TGCAGTGCTATATATGCGGCAGGGCCTGGTGAGCAGTTCTTC
TRBJ1-6	many	.	TRBV5-1	CASSLRESSYNSPLHF	TGCGCCAGCAGCTTGAGAGAGAGCTCCTATAATTCACCCCTCCACTTT
TRBJ2-2	many	.	TRBV9	CASSVGGSPTGELFF	TGTGCCAGCAGCGTTGGGGGTTCCCCCACCGGGGAGCTGTTTTTT
TRBJ2-7	many	TRBD1	TRBV10-3	CAISESRQGGGYEQYF	TGTGCCATCAGTGAGTCGAGACAGGGGGGAGGCTACGAGCAGTACTTC
TRBJ2-7	many	.	TRBV7-2	CASSPGRDHEQYF	TGTGCCAGCAGCCCCGGCAGGGACCACGAGCAGTACTTC
TRBJ1-5	.	.	TRBV12-2	CASRLPRDRANQPQHF	TGTGCAAGTCGCTTACCCCGGGACAGGGCCAATCAGCCCCAGCATTTT
TRBJ2-3	many	.	TRBV6-6	CASRLGASTDTQYF	TGTGCCAGCAGACTGGGGGCTAGCACAGATACGCAGTATTTT
TRBJ1-2	many	TRBD1	TRBV7-2	CASSEQGQSYGYTF	TGTGCCAGCAGCGAACAGGGACAGAGCTATGGCTACACCTTC
TRBJ1-4	.	.	TRBV7-9	CASSHEEGKLFF	TGTGCCAGCAGCCATGAAGAGGGGAAACTGTTTTTT
TRBJ1-1	many	TRBD1	TRBV11-2	CASSFGQGSLNTEAFF	TGTGCCAGCAGCTTCGGACAGGGGTCCCTAAACACTGAAGCTTTCTTT
TRBJ2-7	many	.	TRBV4-3	CASSQELIAVDEQYF	TGCGCCAGCAGCCAAGAATTGATCGCCGTGGACGAGCAGTACTTC
TRBJ2-7	many	TRBD1	TRBV7-2	CASSSRQGSYEQYF	TGTGCCAGCAGCTCCAGACAGGGCTCCTACGAGCAGTACTTC
TRBJ1-1	many	.	TRBV20-1	CSARVPGVNTEAFF	TGCAGTGCTAGAGTTCCAGGCGTGAACACTGAAGCTTTCTTT
TRBJ2-2	many	.	TRBV12-3/TRBV12-4	CASSIQGFGWELFF	TGTGCCAGCAGCATACAGGGATTCGGCTGGGAGCTGTTTTTT
TRBJ2-5	many	.	TRBV6-5	CASSDTGGAQYF	TGTGCCAGCAGTGACACAGGGGGGGCCCAGTACTTC
TRBJ2-7	.	.	TRBV10-3	CAISERGEATYEQYF	TGTGCCATCAGTGAGAGAGGTGAAGCGACCTACGAGCAGTACTTC
TRBJ2-7	many	.	TRBV7-2	CASRMRGSYEQYF	TGTGCCAGCAGGATGAGGGGCTCCTACGAGCAGTACTTC
TRBJ1-1	many	.	TRBV6-5	CASSYRSGSMNTEAFF	TGTGCCAGCAGTTACCGATCAGGGTCCATGAACACTGAAGCTTTCTTT
TRBJ1-1	many	.	TRBV7-9	CASSAVLGATEAFF	TGTGCCAGCAGCGCAGTCTTGGGGGCCACTGAAGCTTTCTTT
TRBJ2-7	many	TRBD2	TRBV29-1	CSVPGGVYEQYF	TGCAGCGTGCCTGGGGGGGTCTACGAGCAGTACTTC
TRBJ2-7	many	TRBD1	TRBV12-3/TRBV12-4	CASNGQGPRYEQYF	TGTGCCAGCAACGGACAGGGGCCCCGCTACGAGCAGTACTTC
TRBJ2-5	many	TRBD2	TRBV6-2/TRBV6-3	CASSYGQGLGGETQYF	TGTGCCAGCAGTTACGGACAAGGACTAGGCGGGGAGACCCAGTACTTC
TRBJ2-1	many	.	TRBV28	CASTRQDYNEQFF	TGTGCCAGCACGAGGCAGGACTACAATGAGCAGTTCTTC
TRBJ2-1	many	TRBD2	TRBV10-1	CASSRGLAGGDDEQFF	TGCGCCAGCAGCCGCGGACTAGCGGGGGGGGATGATGAGCAGTTCTTC
TRBJ2-7	many	.	TRBV18	CASRGEGYEQYF	TGTGCCAGCAGAGGAGAGGGGTACGAGCAGTACTTC
TRBJ2-5	many	.	TRBV21-1	CASGEEATRKEETQYF	TGTGCCAGCGGAGAGGAAGCCACTAGAAAAGAGGAGACCCAGTACTTC
TRBJ1-2	many	.	TRBV6-2/TRBV6-3	CASSSSWPGDGYTF	.
TRBJ1-1	few	.	TRBV3-1	CASSQAGTTEAFF	TGTGCCAGCAGCCAAGCTGGGACCACTGAAGCTTTCTTT
TRBJ2-7	many	TRBD1	TRBV7-2	CASSEGQGLDF	TGTGCCAGCAGCGAGGGACAGGGTTTAGACTTC
TRBJ2-7	many	.	TRBV12-3/TRBV12-4	CASSLTQGAYEQYF	TGTGCCAGCAGTCTAACACAGGGTGCCTACGAGCAGTACTTC